The following is a T cell receptor (beta chain) sequence with its context. The sample belongs to a study of blood T cell repertoires in COVID-19. V lost 6 bases and J 5 bases, leaving 17 bases between the germline ends. Germline V gene data show CDR1 as MNHEY and CDR2 as SVGAGI. The CDR3 is 15 amino acids. TCRdb's copy holds only in-frame clones and misses some; the assay was immunoSEQ multiplex PCR. The profile covers thousands of clones, with approximately 81% appearing a single time and more than 8.5% taken by the ten largest. The genes are TRBV6-5 and TRBJ1-3, with D maybe TRBD1 (6 bases). The sequencing sample was made of peripheral blood. This receptor was taken from a human donor in a cohort sampled during active COVID-19. The CDR3 nucleotides read TGTGCCAGCAGAGGCGGGCAGGGGTACCGAAACACCATATATTTT. Encoded protein: CASRGGQGYRNTIYF.